One sample yielded the 22 T cell receptor beta chains listed below, sequenced in a study of T cell responses to AZD1222 COVID-19 vaccine. Sequencing used immunoSEQ multiplex PCR; TCRdb keeps in-frame clones, though not all of them. The table includes fewer than 50,000 clones, around three quarters detected once. Specimen: peripheral blood, collected 28 days after the second dose of the MenACWY control vaccine. The receptors were gathered from an adult who received the MenACWY meningococcal vaccine as a control.

Only a few counts were recorded for this clone. The chain joins TRBV12-3 or TRBV12-4 to TRBJ1-2; D unclear. The CDR3 is 12 amino acids. Deletions cut 5 bases from V and 8 bases from J, with 12 bases between. CDR3 residues: CASSLHSGGYTF. DNA for the CDR3: TGTGCCAGCAGTCTTCACAGCGGAGGCTACACCTTC.

This clone was seen repeatedly, ten times or more. The genes are TRBV6-6 and TRBJ2-5; D is perhaps TRBD2 (5 bases). The V end lost 5 bases, the J end lost 9 bases, and 19 bases lay between the germline ends. The CDR3 consists of 14 residues. In germline, CDR1 is MNHNY, CDR2 SVGAGI (reference sequence). The DNA for the CDR3 is TGTGCCAGCAGTAACCGGGATCCCCTTGGGGCCCAGTACTTC. It encodes CASSNRDPLGAQYF.

This clone has only one observation. This chain connects TRBV4-2 to TRBJ2-3; 13 bases line up with TRBD2. Germline assignment: CDR1 LGHNA and CDR2 YNFKEQ. The CDR3 runs 19 residues. V gave up 4 bases and J gave up 2 bases; unmatched junction bases: 12. This CDR3 is CASSPVWGLAGRNTDTQYF. For the CDR3, the DNA is TGTGCCAGCAGCCCCGTATGGGGACTAGCGGGAAGAAACACAGATACGCAGTATTTT.

The V gene is TRBV12-5, the J gene TRBJ2-6, with a tentative D call TRBD1 (5 bases). The ends were cut back, 8 bases at V and 5 bases at J, with 28 bases in the middle. The CDR3 runs 19 residues. Germline lookup yields CDR1 LGHNT and CDR2 FRNRAP. The CDR3 loop is CASCPTILQDKSRANVLTF. The CDR3 coding sequence is TGTGCTAGTTGTCCCACCATTTTGCAGGACAAAAGTCGGGCCAACGTCCTGACTTTC. The full variable domain, completed using reference TRBV12-5 and TRBJ2-6, is DARVTQTPRHKVTEMGQEVTMRCQPILGHNTVFWYRQTMMQGLELLAYFRNRAPLDDSGMPKDRFSAEMPDATLATLKIQPSEPRDSAVYFCASCPTILQDKSRANVLTFGAGSRLTVL.

The sample holds a few counts of this clone. This chain connects TRBV6-5 to TRBJ1-5; D gene uncertain. Trimming pared 4 bases from V and 3 bases from J, leaving 7 bases between. CDR1 and CDR2 from the germline V gene are MNHEY and SVGAGI. The CDR3 contains 13 residues. The CDR3 reads CASSSEPNQPQHF. In DNA form, the CDR3 reads TGTGCCAGCAGTTCAGAGCCCAATCAGCCCCAGCATTTT.

This chain joins TRBV6-6 and TRBJ1-2; D might be TRBD1 (6 bases). This CDR3 has 14 amino acids. Trimming cost V 0 bases and J 8 bases, with 13 bases left between them. CDR1 MNHNY and CDR2 SVGAGI come from the germline V gene (reference sequence). Here the CDR3 DNA reads TGTGCCAGCAGTTACTCTCGAGAGGGGGGCGGCTACACCTTC. This encodes CASSYSREGGGYTF.

The chain combines TRBV7-2 with TRBJ1-1, with D unclear. Trimming stripped 5 bases from V and 1 base from J, with 11 bases between. Germline V gene lookup returns CDR1 SGHTA and CDR2 FQGNSA. This CDR3 has 14 residues. DNA of the CDR3: TGTGCCAGCAGCCCAACCTGGAGGAACACTGAAGCTTTCTTT. Its protein is CASSPTWRNTEAFF.

The chain couples TRBV9 to TRBJ1-6; 8 bases fit TRBD1. Looked up from germline, CDR1 is SGDLS and CDR2 is YYNGEE. The junction had 18 bases not matched to a gene; V was cut back by 0 bases and J by 10 bases. The CDR3 is made up of 19 amino acids. In DNA form, the CDR3 reads TGTGCCAGCAGCGTAGGAGGCAGGGGGCTTATAGCGTCGGGGTCACCCCTCCACTTT. This codes for CASSVGGRGLIASGSPLHF.

The chain carries TRBV6-4 and TRBJ2-1; 8 bases agree with TRBD1. The CDR3 covers 15 residues. The germline CDR1 and CDR2 sequences are MRHNA and SNTAGT. The V and J ends lost 2 bases and 6 bases, in that order; junction bases with no gene match: 6. CDR3 bases: TGTGCCAGCAGTGACGGCCAGGGGGCCGTCAATGAGCAGTTCTTC. Protein: CASSDGQGAVNEQFF.

The genes are TRBV6-6 and TRBJ1-2; D unresolved. CDR3 length: 14 residues. Germline V lookup: CDR1 MNHNY, CDR2 SVGAGI (reference sequence). V lost 2 bases to trimming and J lost 8 bases, with 15 bases between them. The CDR3 DNA is TGTGCCAGCAGTTACGACCTGGGCGAGGGAGGCTACACCTTC. Translating it yields CASSYDLGEGGYTF.

Written as DNA, the CDR3 is TGTGCCAGCAGCCAATTAGGGATGACCGGGGAGCTGTTTTTT. Its protein product is CASSQLGMTGELFF. V usage is TRBV3-1 (or the pseudogene TRBV3-2) and J usage is TRBJ2-2; D is undetermined. V was clipped by 2 bases and J by 5 bases, with 9 bases between them. The germline CDR1 and CDR2 sequences are LGHDT and YNNKEL (reference sequence). CDR3 length equals 14 residues.

The CDR3 loop reads CASRGQGHMNTEAFF. The CDR3 DNA sequence: TGTGCCAGCAGGGGACAGGGACATATGAACACTGAAGCTTTCTTT. The chain employs TRBV6-5 and TRBJ1-1; TRBD1 matches 9 bases. Germline V lookup: CDR1 MNHEY, CDR2 SVGAGI. V was pared by 6 bases and J by 0 bases, with 5 bases of the junction left unmatched. The CDR3 spans 15 residues.

This clone was seen once. The chain joins TRBV10-2 to TRBJ2-3; D call uncertain. The germline gives CDR1 WSHSY, CDR2 SAAADI. Trimming stripped 7 bases from V and 0 bases from J, with 20 bases between. CDR3 length equals 17 residues. The CDR3 DNA is TGCGCCAGCACTTATAACTTTGACGGATCCAGCACAGATACGCAGTATTTT. Protein sequence: CASTYNFDGSSTDTQYF.

This clone was found a few times. This sequence joins TRBV2 and TRBJ1-5; the D gene is possibly TRBD1 (5 bases). From germline, CDR1 is SNHLY and CDR2 FYNNEI. V dropped 4 bases and J dropped 2 bases, with 6 bases sitting between them. This CDR3 has 13 amino acids. CDR3 amino acids: CASSGGGNQPQHF. Here the CDR3 DNA reads TGTGCCAGCAGTGGGGGGGGCAATCAGCCCCAGCATTTT.

CDR3 nucleotides: TGTGCCAGCCAGGGGGCCTCTGGAAACACCATATATTTT. This gives the protein CASQGASGNTIYF. J is TRBJ1-3 and V is TRBV19; 8 bases agree with TRBD1. V shed 9 bases, J shed 0 bases, and the junction held 1 base outside the gene matches. Per germline, CDR1 LNHDA and CDR2 SQIVND (reference sequence). CDR3 length: 13 residues.

This chain links TRBV29-1 with TRBJ2-7; no clear D. V gave up 2 bases and J gave up 5 bases, with 7 bases separating them. The CDR3 length is 11 residues. CDR1 and CDR2 (germline): SQVTM, ANQGSEA. CDR3 in DNA: TGCAGCGTTGAAATGGGTCACGAGCAGTACTTC. It encodes CSVEMGHEQYF.

CDR3 in amino acids: CASSPGQENIQYF. The CDR3 DNA is TGTGCCAGCTCACCGGGACAGGAGAACATTCAGTACTTC. The V gene is TRBV18, the J gene TRBJ2-4, with 8 bases matching TRBD1. The ends lost 3 bases at V and 7 bases at J; junction bases unmatched: 2. Germline lookup yields CDR1 KGHSH and CDR2 LQKENI. The CDR3 totals 13 residues. Full variable domain (remainder filled in from reference TRBV18 and TRBJ2-4): NAGVMQNPRHLVRRRGQEARLRCSPMKGHSHVYWYRQLPEEGLKFMVYLQKENIIDESGMPKERFSAEFPKEGPSILRIQQVVRGDSAAYFCASSPGQENIQYFGAGTRLSVL.

The chain joins TRBV7-9 to TRBJ1-2, with D tentatively TRBD1 (5 bases). Germline-derived CDR1 and CDR2 are SEHNR and FQNEAQ (reference sequence). This CDR3 has 14 amino acids. The V gene lost 3 bases and the J gene lost 4 bases, with 12 bases spanning the gap. The CDR3 protein is CASSFGTASYGYTF. The CDR3 DNA is TGTGCCAGCAGCTTCGGGACCGCTTCCTATGGCTACACCTTC. The full variable domain, its missing parts supplied by reference TRBV7-9 and TRBJ1-2, is DTGVSQNPRHKITKRGQNVTFRCDPISEHNRLYWYRQTLGQGPEFLTYFQNEAQLEKSRLLSDRFSAERPKGSFSTLEIQRTEQGDSAMYLCASSFGTASYGYTFGSGTRLTVV.

The V gene is TRBV2, the J gene TRBJ2-2, with 7 bases that match TRBD1. J was trimmed by 1 base and V by 6 bases; bases with no gene match: 8. The CDR3 contains 16 residues. Germline-derived CDR1 and CDR2 are SNHLY and FYNNEI. In nucleotides, the CDR3 is TGTGCCAGCAGAGGCCCGGGACAGCAGAACACCGGGGAGCTGTTTTTT. Amino acids: CASRGPGQQNTGELFF. The full variable domain, with the rest looked up from reference TRBV2 and TRBJ2-2, is EPEVTQTPSHQVTQMGQEVILRCVPISNHLYFYWYRQILGQKVEFLVSFYNNEISEKSEIFDDQFSVERPDGSNFTLKIRSTKLEDSAMYFCASRGPGQQNTGELFFGEGSRLTVL.

V is TRBV30 and J is TRBJ1-2; D gene ambiguous. The CDR3 extends over 16 amino acids. CDR1 is GTSNPN, CDR2 SVGIG, per germline (reference sequence). V was pared by 0 bases and J by 2 bases, with 16 bases between. This chain's CDR3 is CAWSVLGKGTNYGYTF. For the CDR3, the DNA is TGTGCCTGGAGTGTACTAGGGAAGGGAACCAACTATGGCTACACCTTC.

The chain couples TRBV20-1 to TRBJ2-7; the D gene could be TRBD1 or TRBD2 (7 bases each). Looked up from germline, CDR1 is DFQATT and CDR2 is SNEGSKA (reference sequence). This CDR3 has 15 amino acids. V lost 3 bases and J lost 4, with 19 bases in between. The CDR3 spells CSASPRRQGGYEQYF. The CDR3 DNA follows: TGCAGTGCTAGTCCCCGGCGGCAGGGGGGGTACGAGCAGTACTTC.

The chain links TRBV14 to TRBJ1-2; a possible D gene is TRBD1 (5 bases). The CDR3 loop spans 14 amino acids. The V and J ends lost 3 bases and 8 bases respectively, with 16 bases between them. Germline loops: CDR1 SGHDN, CDR2 FVKESK. CDR3 sequence: CASSHRTLGGGYTF. The CDR3 coding sequence is TGTGCCAGCAGCCACCGGACACTTGGAGGAGGCTACACCTTC.